This T cell receptor (beta chain) was sequenced during a study of blood T cell repertoires in COVID-19. Study-wide background: COVID-19 samples from acute and convalescent phases originated in the United States, Italy and Spain.

V was clipped by 4 bases and J by 0 bases, with 12 bases between them. The CDR3 is made up of 16 amino acids. Germline-derived CDR1 and CDR2 are KGHDR and SFDVKD. Some clones are missing from TCRdb's copy, which holds only in-frame ones; the method was immunoSEQ multiplex PCR. In the table there are roughly 380,000 clones, more than 75% of which are singletons. The chain combines TRBV24-1 with TRBJ2-1; maybe TRBD1 (7 bases). The sequence was collected from a human donor with acute or convalescent COVID-19. The donor label of this sample is uncertain. Specimen: peripheral blood. DNA of the CDR3: TGTGCCACCAGTGACACCCAGGGGGGCTCCTACAATGAGCAGTTCTTC. Protein product: CATSDTQGGSYNEQFF.